The rows below give T cell receptor beta chains drawn from one sample of a study of breast tumors, draining lymph nodes, adjacent tissues. TCRdb reanalysed the multiplex PCR reads using MiXCR and keeps one entry per CDR3 protein. The sample lists over 150,000 distinct CDR3 sequences; approximately 33% were seen once. The sequenced sample was axillary lymph node tissue. These receptors were obtained from a female donor with breast cancer. Some clones in this sample may be carry-over from other donors' samples. Both conserved end residues are part of each CDR3. Each record gives: CDR3 protein, CDR3 DNA, D gene, V gene, clone size, J gene. D genes are given only for firm matches. Clone size, where shown, is once, few, many, or a class for clones that have expanded.

CASSYLGDRTDTQYF TGTGCCAGCAGCTACCTTGGAGACCGCACAGATACGCAGTATTTT - TRBV9 - TRBJ2-3
CSARDWASYEQYF TGCAGTGCTAGAGATTGGGCATCCTACGAGCAGTACTTC - TRBV20-1 many TRBJ2-7
CAWSKERGSYNERFF TGTGCCTGGAGTAAAGAGCGGGGGTCCTACAATGAGCGGTTCTTC TRBD2 TRBV30 - TRBJ2-1
CASPWRVVGNNNQPQHF TGTGCCAGCCCTTGGAGGGTAGTAGGGAACAACAATCAGCCCCAGCATTTT - TRBV5-5 many TRBJ1-5
CSARDAGEGIYNEQFF TGCAGTGCTAGAGATGCAGGGGAGGGAATTTACAATGAGCAGTTCTTC - TRBV20-1 many TRBJ2-1
CASSPGGVPLHF TGTGCCAGCAGTCCTGGGGGAGTACCCCTCCACTTT - TRBV7-3 - TRBJ1-6
CASTDLDRGNGYTF TGTGCCAGCACCGACCTGGACAGGGGGAATGGCTACACCTTC TRBD1 TRBV7-2 many TRBJ1-2
CSVTQWVNTEAFF TGCAGCGTAACACAGTGGGTGAACACTGAAGCTTTCTTT - TRBV29-1 few TRBJ1-1
CASSYHRVLWWGEEKLFF TGCGCCAGCAGCTACCACAGGGTTCTATGGTGGGGGGAAGAAAAACTGTTTTTT - TRBV7-2 - TRBJ1-4
CASSDWASDTYEQYF TGTGCCAGCAGTGACTGGGCTAGCGACACCTACGAGCAGTACTTC - TRBV2 many TRBJ2-7
CSARDLIGNPEQFF TGCAGTGCTAGAGACCTAATCGGGAACCCTGAGCAGTTCTTC - TRBV20-1 - TRBJ2-1
CASSQEGNRFEEQFF TGTGCCAGCAGCCAAGAAGGGAACAGGTTTGAGGAGCAGTTCTTC - TRBV3-1 many TRBJ2-1
CASRREGGTGELFF TGTGCCAGCAGGAGGGAGGGAGGAACCGGGGAGCTGTTTTTT TRBD2 TRBV6-5 many TRBJ2-2
CATRVAWGTAYEQYF TGTGCCACCCGGGTGGCGTGGGGGACTGCCTACGAGCAGTACTTC - TRBV6-5 many TRBJ2-7
CASSLDAGTALGYGYTF TGTGCCAGCAGCTTAGACGCCGGGACCGCCTTGGGCTATGGCTACACCTTC - TRBV7-6 - TRBJ1-2
CATSRKSFGLARGELFF TGTGCCACCAGCAGAAAATCGTTCGGACTAGCGCGCGGGGAGCTGTTTTTT TRBD2 TRBV15 - TRBJ2-2
CASSPHGTRWGNEQFF TGTGCCAGCAGCCCTCACGGGACAAGGTGGGGCAATGAGCAGTTCTTC - TRBV7-8 many TRBJ2-1
CASSYSTGYGYTF TGCGCCAGCAGCTATTCCACGGGCTATGGCTACACCTTC - TRBV5-1 many TRBJ1-2
CASSVRGDQDTQYF TGTGCCAGCAGTGTACGGGGTGATCAAGATACGCAGTATTTT - TRBV2 many TRBJ2-3
CSARGRPQGSRTEAFF TGCAGTGCTAGAGGTCGTCCACAGGGATCGCGGACTGAAGCTTTCTTT - TRBV20-1 few TRBJ1-1
CASNPTGHEQFF TGTGCCAGCAACCCGACGGGCCATGAGCAGTTCTTC - TRBV7-9 many TRBJ2-1
CASRSTGTALRGYPF TGTGCCAGCAGATCAACCGGGACAGCCCTCCGTGGCTACCCCTTC TRBD1 TRBV7-2 many TRBJ1-2
CASSIGLAGGGETQYF TGCGCCAGCAGCATCGGACTAGCGGGGGGAGGAGAGACCCAGTACTTC TRBD2 TRBV5-1 many TRBJ2-5
CASSSPITENYEQYF TGTGCCAGCAGCTCACCCATTACAGAAAACTACGAGCAGTACTTC - TRBV11-2 - TRBJ2-7
CASSLHSAGAYGYTF TGTGCCAGCAGCCTCCATTCGGCAGGGGCCTATGGCTACACCTTC - TRBV3-1 - TRBJ1-2
CASSSPGTGGDQPQHF TGTGCCAGCAGCTCACCTGGGACAGGGGGCGATCAGCCCCAGCATTTT TRBD1 TRBV11-3 - TRBJ1-5
CASSPSLQTGGTDTQYF TGTGCCAGCAGCCCTAGTCTCCAAACGGGGGGCACAGATACGCAGTATTTT - TRBV4-2 many TRBJ2-3
CATSRTDRNQPQHF TGTGCCACCAGCAGGACGGACAGAAATCAGCCCCAGCATTTT - TRBV15 - TRBJ1-5
CSAREGQGFGETQYF TGCAGTGCTAGGGAGGGACAGGGATTTGGAGAGACCCAGTACTTC TRBD1 TRBV20-1 many TRBJ2-5
CASRWTESYGYTF TGTGCCAGCCGCTGGACGGAGAGCTATGGCTACACCTTC - TRBV5-6 few TRBJ1-2
CASSPGEGENTGELFF TGCGCCAGCAGCCCGGGGGAAGGGGAAAACACCGGGGAGCTGTTTTTT - TRBV5-1 - TRBJ2-2
CASSLVSQIYGYTF TGCGCCAGCAGCTTGGTTTCCCAGATCTATGGCTACACCTTC - TRBV5-1 many TRBJ1-2
CASSLAAQGRAYGYTF TGTGCCAGCAGCTTAGCGGCACAGGGTAGAGCCTATGGCTACACCTTC - TRBV7-2 many TRBJ1-2
CASSIQWAAANYGYTF TGTGCCAGTAGTATTCAGTGGGCAGCAGCTAACTATGGCTACACCTTC - TRBV19 many TRBJ1-2
CASSRDITNLNRYTF TGTGCCAGTAGTCGAGACATTACCAATCTAAACCGCTACACCTTC - TRBV19 many TRBJ1-2
CSAGDRGGYSTDTQYF TGCAGTGCAGGGGACAGGGGGGGTTATAGCACAGATACGCAGTATTTT TRBD1 TRBV20-1 many TRBJ2-3
CASSQDGTGGPYEQFF TGCGCCAGCAGCCAAGATGGTACAGGGGGGCCATATGAGCAGTTCTTC TRBD1 TRBV4-1 many TRBJ2-1
CAWRLGTSRQNIQYF TGTGCCTGGAGGCTCGGGACTAGCAGACAAAACATTCAGTACTTC TRBD2 TRBV30 - TRBJ2-4
CASSQDSSGLSYEQYF TGCGCCAGCAGCCAAGATTCGTCTGGGTTGAGCTACGAGCAGTACTTC - TRBV4-1 many TRBJ2-7
CSGRQGTGVSNQPQHF TGCAGTGGTCGACAGGGGACGGGGGTGAGCAATCAGCCCCAGCATTTT TRBD1 TRBV29-1 - TRBJ1-5
CASSLAGGQNEQFF TGTGCCAGCAGCTTAGCGGGGGGGCAAAATGAGCAGTTCTTC TRBD2 TRBV11-2 many TRBJ2-1
CSATLWLGTTEKLFF TGCAGTGCCACCCTTTGGTTGGGCACTACTGAAAAACTGTTTTTT - TRBV20-1 - TRBJ1-4
CAGSSLVVTGGVRNEQYF TGTGCCGGCAGTTCCCTCGTCGTGACGGGAGGGGTCCGAAACGAGCAGTACTTC TRBD2 TRBV2 - TRBJ2-7
CASSLQGGGYEQYF TGCGCCAGCAGTTTACAGGGGGGTGGCTACGAGCAGTACTTC TRBD1 TRBV5-1 many TRBJ2-7
CATSAGGRSFGANVLTF TGTGCCACCAGCGCAGGGGGCCGGAGCTTTGGGGCCAACGTCCTGACTTTC TRBD1 TRBV24-1 many TRBJ2-6
CAGSLNTDQSQHF TGTGCCGGCAGCTTAAACACGGATCAGTCCCAGCATTTT - TRBV7-8 - TRBJ1-5
CSAPLGTNTSEQYF TGCAGTGCTCCCCTAGGAACTAATACCTCCGAGCAGTACTTC - TRBV20-1 few TRBJ2-7
CASSFAGDKTDTQYF TGTGCCAGCAGCTTCGCGGGAGATAAAACAGATACGCAGTATTTT TRBD2 TRBV7-6 many TRBJ2-3
CASRQGMGQETQYF TGTGCCAGCCGACAGGGGATGGGGCAAGAGACCCAGTACTTC TRBD1 TRBV19 many TRBJ2-5
CASSSIDRDGGYTF TGTGCCAGCAGTTCCATCGACAGGGATGGAGGCTACACCTTC TRBD1 TRBV6-6 many TRBJ1-2
CASSFPSGGSRGQFF TGTGCCAGCAGCTTCCCTAGCGGGGGTTCCCGTGGGCAGTTCTTC TRBD2 TRBV7-6 many TRBJ2-1
CASSPVGTGGNYGYTF TGTGCCAGCAGTCCCGTCGGGACAGGGGGGAACTATGGCTACACCTTC TRBD1 TRBV7-9 many TRBJ1-2
CASSQRRGGTSGGDTQYF TGTGCCAGCAGCCAAAGACGGGGGGGGACTAGCGGGGGAGATACGCAGTATTTT TRBD2 TRBV4-2 - TRBJ2-3